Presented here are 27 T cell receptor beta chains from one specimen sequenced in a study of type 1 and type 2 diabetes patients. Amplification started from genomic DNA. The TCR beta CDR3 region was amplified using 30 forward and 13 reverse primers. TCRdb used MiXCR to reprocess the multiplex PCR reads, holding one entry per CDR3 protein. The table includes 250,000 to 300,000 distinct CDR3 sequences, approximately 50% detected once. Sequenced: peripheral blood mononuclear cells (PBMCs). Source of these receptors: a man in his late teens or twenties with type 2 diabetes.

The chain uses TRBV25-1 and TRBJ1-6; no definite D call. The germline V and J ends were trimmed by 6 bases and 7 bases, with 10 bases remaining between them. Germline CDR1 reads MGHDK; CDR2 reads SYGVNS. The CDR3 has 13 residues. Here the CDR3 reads CASSLVWNSPLHF. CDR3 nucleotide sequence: TGTGCCAGCAGCTTGGTGTGGAATTCACCCCTCCACTTT.

The CDR3 DNA reads as TGTGCCACCCGAACAGGGGGAACCGGGGAGCTGTTTTTT. Its translation is CATRTGGTGELFF. This chain connects TRBV27 to TRBJ2-2, with TRBD1 identical over 8 bases. Germline lookup yields CDR1 MNHEY and CDR2 SMNVEV (reference sequence). The V segment lost 10 bases and the J segment 5 bases; nucleotides outside the gene matches: 6. There are 13 residues in the CDR3.

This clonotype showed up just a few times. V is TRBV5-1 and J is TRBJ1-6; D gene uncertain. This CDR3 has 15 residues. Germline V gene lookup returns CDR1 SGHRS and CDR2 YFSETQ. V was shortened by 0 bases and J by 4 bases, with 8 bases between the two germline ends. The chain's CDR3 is CASSLAETYNSPLHF. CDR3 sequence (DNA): TGCGCCAGCAGCTTGGCCGAGACATATAATTCACCCCTCCACTTT.

For the CDR3, the DNA is TGTGCCAGCAGTGACGTCGCCGGAACCTACGAGCAGTACTTC. Amino acids: CASSDVAGTYEQYF. The chain has TRBV2 and TRBJ2-7; D uncertain. Trimming pared 3 bases from V and 2 bases from J, leaving 11 bases between. The CDR3 loop spans 14 amino acids. Looked up from germline, CDR1 is SNHLY and CDR2 is FYNNEI.

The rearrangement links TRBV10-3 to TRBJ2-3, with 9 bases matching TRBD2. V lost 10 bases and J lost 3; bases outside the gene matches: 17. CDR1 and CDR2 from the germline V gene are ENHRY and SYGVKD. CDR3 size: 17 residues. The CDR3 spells CATFTKAGGRSTDTQYF. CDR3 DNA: TGTGCCACCTTCACCAAAGCGGGGGGCCGGTCGACAGATACGCAGTATTTT.

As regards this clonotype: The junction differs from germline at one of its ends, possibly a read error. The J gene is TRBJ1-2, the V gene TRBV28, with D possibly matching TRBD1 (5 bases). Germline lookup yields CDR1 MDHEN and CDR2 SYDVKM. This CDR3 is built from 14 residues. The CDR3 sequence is CASSFGTIRGRSFF. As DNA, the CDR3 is TGTGCCAGCAGTTTTGGGACGATACGCGGGAGGTCTTTCTTC.

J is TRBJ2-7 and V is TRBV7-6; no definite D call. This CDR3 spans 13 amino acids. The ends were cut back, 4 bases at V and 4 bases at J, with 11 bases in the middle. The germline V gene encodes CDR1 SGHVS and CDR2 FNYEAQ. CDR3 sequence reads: CASSSGPNYEQYF. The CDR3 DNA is TGTGCCAGCAGCTCCGGGCCTAATTACGAGCAGTACTTC.

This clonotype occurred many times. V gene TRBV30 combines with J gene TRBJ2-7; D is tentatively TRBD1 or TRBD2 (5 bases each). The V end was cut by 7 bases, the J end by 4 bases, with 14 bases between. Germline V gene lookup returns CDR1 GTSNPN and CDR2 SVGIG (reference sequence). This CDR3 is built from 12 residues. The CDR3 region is CASTGLVYEQYF. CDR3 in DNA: TGTGCCTCTACGGGGCTAGTGTACGAGCAGTACTTC.

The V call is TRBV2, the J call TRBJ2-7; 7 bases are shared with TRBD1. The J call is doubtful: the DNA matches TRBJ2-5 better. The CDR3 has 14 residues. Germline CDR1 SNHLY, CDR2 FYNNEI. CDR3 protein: CASSKDRTQETQYF. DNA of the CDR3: TGTGCCAGCAGTAAGGACAGGACCCAGGAGACCCAGTACTTC.

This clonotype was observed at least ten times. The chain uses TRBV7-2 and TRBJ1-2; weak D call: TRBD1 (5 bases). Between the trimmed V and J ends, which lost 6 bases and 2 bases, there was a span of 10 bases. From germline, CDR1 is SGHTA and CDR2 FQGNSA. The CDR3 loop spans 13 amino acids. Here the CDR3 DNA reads TGTGCCAGCAGGCGGGACCGAAACTATGGCTACACCTTC. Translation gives CASRRDRNYGYTF.

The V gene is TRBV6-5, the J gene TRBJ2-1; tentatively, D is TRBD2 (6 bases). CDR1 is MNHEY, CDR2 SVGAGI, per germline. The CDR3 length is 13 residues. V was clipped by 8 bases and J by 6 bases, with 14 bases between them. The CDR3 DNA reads TGTGCCAGCGGCATAATGGAGGGCAATGAGCAGTTCTTC. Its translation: CASGIMEGNEQFF.

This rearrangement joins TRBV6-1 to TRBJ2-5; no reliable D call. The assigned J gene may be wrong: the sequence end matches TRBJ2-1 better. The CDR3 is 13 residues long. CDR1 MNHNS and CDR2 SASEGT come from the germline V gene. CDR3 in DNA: TGTGCCAGCAGTCCCCGTCCCGTCAATGAGCAGTTCTTC. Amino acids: CASSPRPVNEQFF.

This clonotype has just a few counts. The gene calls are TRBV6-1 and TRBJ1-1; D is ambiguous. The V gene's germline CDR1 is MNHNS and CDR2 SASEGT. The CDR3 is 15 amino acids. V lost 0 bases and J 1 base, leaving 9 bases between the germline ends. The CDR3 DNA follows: TGTGCCAGCAGTGAAGCGGTAGGGAGGAACACTGAAGCTTTCTTT. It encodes CASSEAVGRNTEAFF.

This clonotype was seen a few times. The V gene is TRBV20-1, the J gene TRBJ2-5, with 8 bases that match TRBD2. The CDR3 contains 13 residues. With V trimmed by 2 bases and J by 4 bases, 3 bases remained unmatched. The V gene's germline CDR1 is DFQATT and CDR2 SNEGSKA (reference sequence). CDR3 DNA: TGCAGTGCTAGATATAGCGGGACAGAGACCCAGTACTTC. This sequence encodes CSARYSGTETQYF.

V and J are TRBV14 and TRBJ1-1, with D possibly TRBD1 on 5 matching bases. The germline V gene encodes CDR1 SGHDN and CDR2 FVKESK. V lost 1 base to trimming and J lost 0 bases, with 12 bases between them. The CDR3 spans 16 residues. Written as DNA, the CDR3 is TGTGCCAGCAGCCAAGGAAGCGGGGCGATGAACACTGAAGCTTTCTTT. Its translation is CASSQGSGAMNTEAFF.

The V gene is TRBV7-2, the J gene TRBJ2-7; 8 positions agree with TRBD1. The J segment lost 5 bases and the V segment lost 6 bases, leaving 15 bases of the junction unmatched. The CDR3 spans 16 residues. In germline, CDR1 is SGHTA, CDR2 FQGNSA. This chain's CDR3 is CASSFPGGQGLDEQYF. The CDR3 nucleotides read TGTGCCAGCAGTTTCCCAGGAGGACAGGGACTCGACGAGCAGTACTTC.

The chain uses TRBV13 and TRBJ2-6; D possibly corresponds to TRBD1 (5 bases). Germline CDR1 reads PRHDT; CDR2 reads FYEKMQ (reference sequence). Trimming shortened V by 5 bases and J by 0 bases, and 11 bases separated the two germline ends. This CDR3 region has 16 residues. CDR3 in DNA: TGTGCCAGCAGCGTTCGACAGTTCTCTGGGGCCAACGTCCTGACTTTC. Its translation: CASSVRQFSGANVLTF. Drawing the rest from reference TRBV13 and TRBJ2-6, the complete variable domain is AAGVIQSPRHLIKEKRETATLKCYPIPRHDTVYWYQQGPGQDPQFLISFYEKMQSDKGSIPDRFSAQQFSDYHSELNMSSLELGDSALYFCASSVRQFSGANVLTFGAGSRLTVL.

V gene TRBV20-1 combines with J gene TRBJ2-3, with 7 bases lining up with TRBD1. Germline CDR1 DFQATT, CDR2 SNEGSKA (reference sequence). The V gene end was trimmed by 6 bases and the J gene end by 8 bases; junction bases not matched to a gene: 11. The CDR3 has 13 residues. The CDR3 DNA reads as TGCAGTGCGCCCAGGGGGAGAGAGGGTACGCAGTATTTT. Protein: CSAPRGREGTQYF.

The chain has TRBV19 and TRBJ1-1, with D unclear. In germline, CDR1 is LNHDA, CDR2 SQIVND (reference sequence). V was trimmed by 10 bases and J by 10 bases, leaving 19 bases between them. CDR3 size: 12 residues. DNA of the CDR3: TGTGCCACCCACTCACCCTCAGGAGGAGCTTTCTTT. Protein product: CATHSPSGGAFF. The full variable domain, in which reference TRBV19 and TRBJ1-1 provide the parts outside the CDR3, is DGGITQSPKYLFRKEGQNVTLSCEQNLNHDAMYWYRQDPGQGLRLIYYSQIVNDFQKGDIAEGYSVSREKKESFPLTVTSAQKNPTAFYLCATHSPSGGAFFGQGTRLTVV.

The CDR3 DNA sequence: TGTGCCAGCAGCGTACTTATAGCTGGAGATACGCAGTATTTT. Amino acid sequence: CASSVLIAGDTQYF. The gene calls are TRBV9 and TRBJ2-3; D call uncertain. This CDR3 comprises 14 residues. Germline values: CDR1 SGDLS, CDR2 YYNGEE. V dropped 1 base and J dropped 5 bases, with 11 bases sitting between them.

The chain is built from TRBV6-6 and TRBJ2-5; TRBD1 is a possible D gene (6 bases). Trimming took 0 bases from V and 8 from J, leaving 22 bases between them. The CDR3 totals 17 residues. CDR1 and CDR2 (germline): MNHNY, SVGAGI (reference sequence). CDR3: CASSYSRQSGARNTQYF. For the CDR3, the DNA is TGTGCCAGCAGTTACTCGAGACAGTCAGGGGCGAGAAACACCCAGTACTTC.

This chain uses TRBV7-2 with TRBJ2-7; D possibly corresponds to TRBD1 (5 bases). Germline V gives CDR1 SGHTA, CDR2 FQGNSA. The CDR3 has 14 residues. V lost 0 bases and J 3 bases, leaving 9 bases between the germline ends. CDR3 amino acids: CASSLAQGYYEQYF. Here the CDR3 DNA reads TGTGCCAGCAGCTTAGCGCAGGGCTACTACGAGCAGTACTTC.

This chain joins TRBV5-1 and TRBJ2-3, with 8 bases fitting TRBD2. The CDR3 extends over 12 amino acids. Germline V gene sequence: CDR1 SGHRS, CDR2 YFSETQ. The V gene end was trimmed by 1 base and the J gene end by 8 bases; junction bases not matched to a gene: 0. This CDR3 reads CASSLTSGTQYF. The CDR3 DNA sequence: TGCGCCAGCAGCTTGACTAGCGGTACGCAGTATTTT.

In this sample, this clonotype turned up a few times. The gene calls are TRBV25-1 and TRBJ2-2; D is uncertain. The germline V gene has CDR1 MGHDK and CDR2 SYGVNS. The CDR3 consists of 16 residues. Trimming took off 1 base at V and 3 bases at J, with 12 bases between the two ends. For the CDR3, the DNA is TGTGCCAGCAGTGAATCCCACGGAAGCTACACCGGGGAGCTGTTTTTT. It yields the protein CASSESHGSYTGELFF.

CDR3 sequence reads: CSVRKTGGDNEQYF. The CDR3 region has the DNA TGCAGCGTCCGTAAGACAGGGGGTGATAACGAGCAGTACTTC. The rearrangement joins TRBV29-1 to TRBJ2-7; 9 nucleotides match TRBD1. In germline, CDR1 is SQVTM, CDR2 ANQGSEA. This CDR3 has 14 residues. Trimming removed 6 bases from V and 5 bases from J; junction bases left unmatched: 11.

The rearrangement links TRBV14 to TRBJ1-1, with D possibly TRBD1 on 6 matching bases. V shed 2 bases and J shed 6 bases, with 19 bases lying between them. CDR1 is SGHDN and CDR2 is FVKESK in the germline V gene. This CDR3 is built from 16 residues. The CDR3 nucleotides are TGTGCCAGCAGCCAATCGGACAGACCTTCCCATTCTGAAGCTTTCTTT. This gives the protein CASSQSDRPSHSEAFF.

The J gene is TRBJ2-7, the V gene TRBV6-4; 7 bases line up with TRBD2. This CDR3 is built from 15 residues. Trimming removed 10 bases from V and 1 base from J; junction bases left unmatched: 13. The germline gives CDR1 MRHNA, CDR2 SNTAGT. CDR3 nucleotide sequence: TGTGCCACCTCGGAGGGCGGGAGTGGGTCCTACGAGCAGTACTTC. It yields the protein CATSEGGSGSYEQYF.